Shown below are 4 T cell receptor beta chains from a single sample sequenced in a study of blood T cell repertoires in COVID-19. Clones were read by immunoSEQ multiplex PCR, and TCRdb kept only the in-frame ones, dropping some. The sample lists fewer than 25,000 clones; about 76% were seen once. The specimen sequenced was peripheral blood. These receptors all stem from a man aged 65-85 years with acute or convalescent COVID-19.

V usage is TRBV6-5 and J usage is TRBJ1-5; D is possibly TRBD1 (5 bases). With 0 bases removed from V and 7 bases from J, the gap between germline ends came to 10 bases. The CDR3 runs 14 residues. Looked up from germline, CDR1 is MNHEY and CDR2 is SVGAGI. This CDR3 reads CASSYSGVSQPQHF. DNA for the CDR3: TGTGCCAGCAGTTACTCAGGGGTGAGCCAGCCCCAGCATTTT.

This clone was picked up one time. This chain links TRBV9 with TRBJ2-5; 13 positions agree with TRBD2. V trimming: 0 bases; J trimming: 1 base; junction bases outside the gene matches: 3. Germline CDR1 SGDLS, CDR2 YYNGEE. The CDR3 runs to 17 residues. The CDR3 reads CASSVGGLAGFQETQYF. For the CDR3, the DNA is TGTGCCAGCAGCGTAGGGGGACTAGCGGGGTTCCAAGAGACCCAGTACTTC.

The V and J genes are TRBV5-5 and TRBJ2-4; D call uncertain. CDR1 SGHKS and CDR2 YYEKEE come from the germline V gene (reference sequence). Trimming shortened V by 3 bases and J by 6 bases, and 10 bases separated the two germline ends. The CDR3 covers 13 residues. CDR3: CASSSHGLNIQYF. CDR3 coding DNA: TGTGCCAGCAGCTCACACGGGTTAAACATTCAGTACTTC. The full variable domain, rest sourced from reference TRBV5-5 and TRBJ2-4, is DAGVTQSPTHLIKTRGQQVTLRCSPISGHKSVSWYQQVLGQGPQFIFQYYEKEERGRGNFPDRFSARQFPNYSSELNVNALLLGDSALYLCASSSHGLNIQYFGAGTRLSVL.

The chain links TRBV7-2 to TRBJ2-7, with D tentatively TRBD1 (6 bases). V lost 3 bases, J lost 6 bases, and 12 bases lay in between. CDR3 length equals 13 residues. Germline CDR1 SGHTA, CDR2 FQGNSA. CDR3 in amino acids: CASSLDSSLEQYF. The CDR3 DNA reads TGTGCCAGCAGCTTGGACAGCTCCCTCGAGCAGTACTTC.